Listed here are 25 T cell receptor beta chains from one sample, sequenced in a study of T cell responses to AZD1222 COVID-19 vaccine. Generated by immunoSEQ multiplex PCR, the TCRdb table keeps only in-frame clones and is missing some. The sample yields roughly 150,000 clones, around 90% seen once. This specimen was peripheral blood, taken on day 0 of AZD1222 vaccination. The receptor set was obtained from an adult in good health.

The V call is TRBV2, the J call TRBJ1-3; D remains unclear. The germline gives CDR1 SNHLY, CDR2 FYNNEI. This CDR3 has 14 amino acids. V dropped 6 bases and J dropped 0 bases, with 9 bases sitting between them. The DNA for the CDR3 is TGTGCCAGCAGATACACGAACTCTGGAAACACCATATATTTT. Translated: CASRYTNSGNTIYF.

The gene calls are TRBV19 and TRBJ1-2; D is unclear. Trimming stripped 10 bases from V and 5 bases from J, with 14 bases between. Looked up from germline, CDR1 is LNHDA and CDR2 is SQIVND (reference sequence). The CDR3 is 12 residues long. CDR3 DNA sequence: TGTGCCACCTCTATTGGGCCGTATGGCTACACCTTC. This sequence encodes CATSIGPYGYTF.

This chain joins TRBV7-2 and TRBJ1-6; D gene ambiguous. V was cut by 1 base and J by 4 bases, with 8 bases left in between. The germline CDR1 and CDR2 sequences are SGHTA and FQGNSA. The length of the CDR3 is 15 residues. The DNA of the CDR3 is TGTGCCAGCAGCTTAGGAGGGAGGTATAATTCACCCCTCCACTTT. Translation gives CASSLGGRYNSPLHF. Together with reference TRBV7-2 and TRBJ1-6, the CDR3 gives the full variable domain: GAGVSQSPSNKVTEKGKDVELRCDPISGHTALYWYRQSLGQGLEFLIYFQGNSAPDKSGLPSDRFSAERTGGSVSTLTIQRTQQEDSAVYLCASSLGGRYNSPLHFGNGTRLTVT.

This clone was counted a single time. The chain carries TRBV3-1 (or the pseudogene TRBV3-2) and TRBJ1-1, with D possibly TRBD1 on 5 matching bases. V was clipped by 0 bases and J by 11 bases, with 19 bases between them. This CDR3 contains 15 residues. Germline-derived CDR1 and CDR2 are LGHDT and YNNKEL (reference sequence). The CDR3 here is CASSQDRGRLGFAFF. The CDR3 nucleotides are TGTGCCAGCAGCCAAGATCGGGGCCGTCTAGGGTTTGCTTTCTTT.

The V call is TRBV7-9, the J call TRBJ2-5, with no clear D. The V end was cut by 5 bases, the J end by 5 bases, with 18 bases between. Germline V lookup: CDR1 SEHNR, CDR2 FQNEAQ (reference sequence). This CDR3 has 15 residues. The CDR3, as DNA: TGTGCCAGCAGCCGGCCGAAGAGACAACTGGAGACCCAGTACTTC. Amino acid sequence: CASSRPKRQLETQYF.

This chain uses TRBV7-3 with TRBJ2-7; D is unresolved. The germline gives CDR1 SGHTA, CDR2 FQGTGA. V was clipped by 5 bases and J by 0 bases, with 11 bases between them. The length of the CDR3 is 14 residues. The CDR3 sequence: CASSQTDSSYEQYF. The CDR3 DNA follows: TGTGCCAGCAGCCAGACCGATAGCTCCTACGAGCAGTACTTC.

In nucleotides, the CDR3 is TGTGCCAGCAGCCAAGATAAAGAGACCCAGTACTTC. It specifies CASSQDKETQYF. This chain links TRBV3-1 (or the pseudogene TRBV3-2) with TRBJ2-5; D not resolved. The germline gives CDR1 LGHDT, CDR2 YNNKEL (reference sequence). The CDR3 is 12 amino acids. Trimming took off 0 bases at V and 3 bases at J, with 2 bases between the two ends.

This clone was recorded once. J is TRBJ1-1 and V is TRBV6-5; D might be TRBD1 (5 bases). The ends were cut back, 11 bases at V and 4 bases at J, with 17 bases in the middle. The CDR3 totals 13 residues. Germline CDR1 is MNHEY and CDR2 is SVGAGI. The CDR3 DNA reads as TGTGCCGCAAAAGGGGAGGGGTTCACTGAAGCTTTCTTT. The encoded protein is CAAKGEGFTEAFF.

This chain uses TRBV19 with TRBJ2-6; weak D call: TRBD1 (6 bases). The CDR3 is 16 residues long. CDR1 is LNHDA, CDR2 SQIVND, per germline (reference sequence). The V gene lost 0 bases and the J gene lost 2 bases, with 8 bases spanning the gap. The CDR3 DNA sequence: TGTGCCAGTAGTATAGATGGGGGCGCTGGGGCCAACGTCCTGACTTTC. This sequence encodes CASSIDGGAGANVLTF.

This clone was seen at least ten times. The CDR3 sequence is CASSFEGQGENTIYF. As DNA, the CDR3 is TGCGCCAGCAGCTTTGAGGGACAGGGGGAAAACACCATATATTTT. The chain uses TRBV5-1 and TRBJ1-3, with 11 bases aligning to TRBD1. V lost 2 bases to trimming and J lost 6 bases; unmatched junction nucleotides: 4. Germline-derived CDR1 and CDR2 are SGHRS and YFSETQ. The CDR3 extends over 15 amino acids.

This clone has a handful of counts. This chain connects TRBV7-2 to TRBJ1-5, with D unresolved. CDR3 length: 15 amino acids. Per germline, CDR1 SGHTA and CDR2 FQGNSA. V was trimmed by 1 base and J by 3 bases, leaving 10 bases between them. DNA of the CDR3: TGTGCCAGCAGCTTAGGAGGGTTTCTCAATCAGCCCCAGCATTTT. Amino acids: CASSLGGFLNQPQHF.

The chain has TRBV4-3 and TRBJ1-2; D gene uncertain. In germline, CDR1 is LGHNA, CDR2 YSLEER. Trimming shortened V by 0 bases and J by 5 bases, and 10 bases separated the two germline ends. The CDR3 sequence is 14 residues long. The CDR3 DNA follows: TGCGCCAGCAGCCAAGAATTGTTGGGGTATGGCTACACCTTC. This sequence encodes CASSQELLGYGYTF.

V and J are TRBV6-5 and TRBJ1-2; D is unresolved. The CDR3 runs to 10 residues. With 6 bases removed from V and 8 bases from J, the gap between germline ends came to 7 bases. CDR1 MNHEY and CDR2 SVGAGI come from the germline V gene. The CDR3 sequence is CASREEGYTF. The CDR3 bases are TGTGCCAGCAGAGAGGAGGGCTACACCTTC.

V gene TRBV13 combines with J gene TRBJ2-7; tentatively, D is TRBD2 (7 bases). Per the germline V gene, CDR1 is PRHDT and CDR2 is FYEKMQ (reference sequence). Between the trimmed V and J ends, which lost 0 bases and 4 bases, there was a span of 13 bases. The CDR3 is 15 amino acids. As DNA, the CDR3 is TGTGCCAGCAGCTTAGGCGTGGGAGGGGGATACGAGCAGTACTTC. Amino acid sequence: CASSLGVGGGYEQYF. The full variable domain, completed using reference TRBV13 and TRBJ2-7, is AAGVIQSPRHLIKEKRETATLKCYPIPRHDTVYWYQQGPGQDPQFLISFYEKMQSDKGSIPDRFSAQQFSDYHSELNMSSLELGDSALYFCASSLGVGGGYEQYFGPGTRLTVT.

DNA for the CDR3: TGTGCCAGCAGCGTAGGCCTGGGGGGACAATGGGCGAAAGACACTGAAGCTTTCTTT. Protein product: CASSVGLGGQWAKDTEAFF. The chain is built from TRBV9 and TRBJ1-1; weak D call: TRBD1 (6 bases). The V end was cut by 0 bases, the J end by 3 bases, with 24 bases between. The CDR3 loop spans 19 amino acids. The germline CDR1 and CDR2 sequences are SGDLS and YYNGEE.

The chain carries TRBV27 and TRBJ1-5, with D maybe TRBD1 (5 bases). The CDR3 totals 17 residues. The germline gives CDR1 MNHEY, CDR2 SMNVEV (reference sequence). V lost 0 bases and J 3 bases, leaving 15 bases between the germline ends. For the CDR3, the DNA is TGTGCCAGCAGTTTATCGGGCCATGGTGGGACCAATCAGCCCCAGCATTTT. Protein product: CASSLSGHGGTNQPQHF.

The count of this clone is one. The chain joins TRBV10-2 to TRBJ2-2; unclear D gene. The germline CDR1 and CDR2 sequences are WSHSY and SAAADI. CDR3 length equals 12 residues. Trimming took 2 bases from V and 5 from J, leaving 3 bases between them. This chain's CDR3 is CASSEGTGELFF. The CDR3 DNA is TGCGCCAGCAGTGAGGGAACCGGGGAGCTGTTTTTT.

The chain combines TRBV7-6 with TRBJ2-3, with a tentative D call TRBD2 (6 bases). Trimming took off 4 bases at V and 2 bases at J, with 13 bases between the two ends. This CDR3 has 15 residues. Looked up from germline, CDR1 is SGHVS and CDR2 is FNYEAQ. CDR3 coding DNA: TGTGCCAGCAGCTCCCAGCGGGTTGACACAGATACGCAGTATTTT. Translation gives CASSSQRVDTDTQYF.

The V call is TRBV19, the J call TRBJ1-1, with 9 bases identical to TRBD1. This CDR3 spans 13 amino acids. V was clipped by 5 bases and J by 7 bases; unmatched bases: 5. Germline V lookup: CDR1 LNHDA, CDR2 SQIVND (reference sequence). CDR3 amino acids: CASSGDRESEAFF. CDR3 DNA: TGTGCCAGTAGTGGGGACAGGGAGAGTGAAGCTTTCTTT.

This chain joins TRBV4-3 and TRBJ2-1; D gene ambiguous. Germline values: CDR1 LGHNA, CDR2 YSLEER. V was clipped by 0 bases and J by 10 bases, with 16 bases between them. This CDR3 has 15 amino acids. This CDR3 is CASSQEAGPTQEQFF. The CDR3 nucleotides are TGCGCCAGCAGCCAAGAAGCAGGACCCACCCAGGAGCAGTTCTTC.

The V call is TRBV3-1 (or the pseudogene TRBV3-2), the J call TRBJ1-4; D ambiguous. This CDR3 comprises 14 residues. V was trimmed by 1 base and J by 4 bases, leaving 7 bases between them. Looked up from germline, CDR1 is LGHDT and CDR2 is YNNKEL (reference sequence). The CDR3 reads CASSQGLINEKLFF. The CDR3 DNA reads as TGTGCCAGCAGCCAAGGGCTCATTAATGAAAAACTGTTTTTT.

The chain couples TRBV19 to TRBJ2-7, with D perhaps TRBD1 or TRBD2 (5 bases each). This CDR3 contains 11 residues. Germline assignment: CDR1 LNHDA and CDR2 SQIVND (reference sequence). V lost 8 bases to trimming and J lost 4 bases, with 9 bases between them. The CDR3 DNA follows: TGTGCCAGTGGGGGATTGTACGAGCAGTACTTC. As protein: CASGGLYEQYF.

This chain uses TRBV5-4 with TRBJ2-2; 9 positions agree with TRBD2. The J segment lost 7 bases and the V segment lost 2 bases, leaving 12 bases of the junction unmatched. Per the germline V gene, CDR1 is SGHNT and CDR2 is YYREEE (reference sequence). The length of the CDR3 is 17 residues. CDR3 in DNA: TGTGCCAGCAGCTTCGGGTGGGCTAGCGGGATAGGCGGGGAGCTGTTTTTT. Amino acids: CASSFGWASGIGGELFF.

The rearrangement uses TRBV25-1 and TRBJ2-3; D possibly matches TRBD1 or TRBD2 (5 bases each). The V end lost 8 bases, the J end lost 6 bases, and 21 bases lay between the germline ends. Germline CDR1 MGHDK, CDR2 SYGVNS. The CDR3 covers 15 residues. The DNA for the CDR3 is TGTGCCAGCGCTACCACTGGCGGCTGGGGGGATACGCAGTATTTT. This gives the protein CASATTGGWGDTQYF.

The chain joins TRBV18 to TRBJ1-2; 8 bases agree with TRBD1. Per germline, CDR1 KGHSH and CDR2 LQKENI. J lost 4 bases, V lost 6 bases, and 10 bases had no gene match. This CDR3 comprises 15 residues. The DNA of the CDR3 is TGTGCCAGCTCGCCCTCCGAGGGACAGGCCTATGGCTACACCTTC. This codes for CASSPSEGQAYGYTF.